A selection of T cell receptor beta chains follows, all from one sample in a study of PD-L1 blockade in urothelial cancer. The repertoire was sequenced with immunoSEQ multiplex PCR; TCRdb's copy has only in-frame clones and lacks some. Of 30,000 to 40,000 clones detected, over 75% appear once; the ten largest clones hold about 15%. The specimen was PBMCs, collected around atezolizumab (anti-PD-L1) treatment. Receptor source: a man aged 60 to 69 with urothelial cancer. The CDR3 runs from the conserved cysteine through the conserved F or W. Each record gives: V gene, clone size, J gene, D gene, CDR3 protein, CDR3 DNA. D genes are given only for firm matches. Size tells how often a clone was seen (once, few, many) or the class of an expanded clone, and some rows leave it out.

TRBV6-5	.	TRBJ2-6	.	CASSYSLGGANVLTF	TGTGCCAGCAGTTACTCGCTAGGTGGGGCCAACGTCCTGACTTTC
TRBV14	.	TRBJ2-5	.	CASSQVTGETQYF	TGTGCCAGCAGCCAAGTAACAGGAGAGACCCAGTACTTC
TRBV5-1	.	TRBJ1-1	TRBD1	CASSGQGGVTEAFF	TGCGCCAGCAGCGGACAGGGCGGGGTCACTGAAGCTTTCTTT
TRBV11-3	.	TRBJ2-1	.	CASSLEAGEQFF	TGTGCCAGCAGCTTAGAAGCGGGTGAGCAGTTCTTC
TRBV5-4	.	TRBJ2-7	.	CASSLDGGSSYEQYF	TGTGCCAGCAGCTTGGACGGAGGCAGCTCCTACGAGCAGTACTTC
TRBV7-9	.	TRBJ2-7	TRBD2	CASSLTSGSSYEQYF	TGTGCCAGCAGCTTGACTAGCGGGAGTTCCTACGAGCAGTACTTC
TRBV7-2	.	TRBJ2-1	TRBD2	CASSPQPAGLYNEQFF	TGTGCCAGCAGCCCTCAGCCAGCGGGGCTTTACAATGAGCAGTTCTTC
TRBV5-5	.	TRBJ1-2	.	CASSFRAIEAGEGYTF	TGTGCCAGCAGCTTTCGAGCTATTGAGGCGGGGGAGGGCTACACCTTC
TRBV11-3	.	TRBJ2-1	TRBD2	CASSRLAGNYNEQFF	TGTGCCAGCAGCCGACTAGCGGGAAACTACAATGAGCAGTTCTTC
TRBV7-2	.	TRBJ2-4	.	CASTLGVAKNIQYF	TGTGCCAGCACTCTAGGGGTAGCCAAAAACATTCAGTACTTC
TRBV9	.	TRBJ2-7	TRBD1	CASSVRAGGFYEQYF	TGTGCCAGCAGCGTAAGGGCAGGGGGCTTCTACGAGCAGTACTTC
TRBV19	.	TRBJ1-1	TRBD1	CASSLGQGLKTEAFF	TGTGCCAGTAGTCTAGGACAGGGTTTGAAGACTGAAGCTTTCTTT
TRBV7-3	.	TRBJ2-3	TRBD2	CASSLGLQADTQYF	TGTGCCAGCAGCTTGGGACTACAAGCAGATACGCAGTATTTT
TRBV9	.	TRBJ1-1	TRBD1	CASSVDQGGEAFF	TGTGCCAGCAGCGTAGACCAGGGGGGAGAAGCTTTCTTT
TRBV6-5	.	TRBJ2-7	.	CASSYSSGAGYEQYF	TGTGCCAGCAGTTACTCGTCAGGGGCTGGGTACGAGCAGTACTTC
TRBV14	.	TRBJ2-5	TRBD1	CASSQDGQGVETQYF	TGTGCCAGCAGCCAAGATGGACAGGGAGTAGAGACCCAGTACTTC
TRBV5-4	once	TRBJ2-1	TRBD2	CASSPSGTSGTNEQFF	TGTGCCAGCAGCCCGAGTGGGACTAGCGGGACAAATGAGCAGTTCTTC
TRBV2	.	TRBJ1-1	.	CASSGGGSGTEAFF	TGTGCCAGCAGTGGGGGGGGATCTGGGACTGAAGCTTTCTTT
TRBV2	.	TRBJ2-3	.	CASARLGRTTDTQYF	TGTGCCAGCGCCCGGCTAGGGAGGACTACAGATACGCAGTATTTT
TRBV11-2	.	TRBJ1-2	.	CASRPPFRPGYGYTF	TGTGCCAGCAGGCCGCCGTTTCGGCCGGGCTATGGCTACACCTTC
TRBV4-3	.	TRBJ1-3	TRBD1	CASSQTGGRNTIYF	TGCGCCAGCAGCCAAACAGGGGGGAGAAACACCATATATTTT
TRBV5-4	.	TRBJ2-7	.	CASSFKTGFVEQYF	TGTGCCAGCAGCTTTAAGACAGGTTTCGTCGAGCAGTACTTC
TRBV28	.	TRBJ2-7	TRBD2	CASSFAGRGYEQYF	TGTGCCAGCAGTTTCGCCGGGAGGGGGTACGAGCAGTACTTC